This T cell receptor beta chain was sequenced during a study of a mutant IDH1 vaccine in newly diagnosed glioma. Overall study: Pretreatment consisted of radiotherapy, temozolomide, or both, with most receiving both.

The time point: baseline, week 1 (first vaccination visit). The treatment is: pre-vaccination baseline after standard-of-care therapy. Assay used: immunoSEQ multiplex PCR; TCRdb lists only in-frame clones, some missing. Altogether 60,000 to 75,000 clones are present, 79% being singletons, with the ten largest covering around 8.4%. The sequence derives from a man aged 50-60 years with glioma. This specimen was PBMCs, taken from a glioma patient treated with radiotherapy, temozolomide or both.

CDR3 sequence reads: CASSIERGTVPYEQYF. CDR3 DNA sequence: TGTGCCAGCAGCATAGAGCGCGGGACAGTTCCCTACGAGCAGTACTTC. V is TRBV13 and J is TRBJ2-7; TRBD1 is a possible D gene (7 bases). The CDR3 covers 16 residues. Trimming pared 5 bases from V and 2 bases from J, leaving 19 bases between. Germline V gives CDR1 PRHDT, CDR2 FYEKMQ (reference sequence).